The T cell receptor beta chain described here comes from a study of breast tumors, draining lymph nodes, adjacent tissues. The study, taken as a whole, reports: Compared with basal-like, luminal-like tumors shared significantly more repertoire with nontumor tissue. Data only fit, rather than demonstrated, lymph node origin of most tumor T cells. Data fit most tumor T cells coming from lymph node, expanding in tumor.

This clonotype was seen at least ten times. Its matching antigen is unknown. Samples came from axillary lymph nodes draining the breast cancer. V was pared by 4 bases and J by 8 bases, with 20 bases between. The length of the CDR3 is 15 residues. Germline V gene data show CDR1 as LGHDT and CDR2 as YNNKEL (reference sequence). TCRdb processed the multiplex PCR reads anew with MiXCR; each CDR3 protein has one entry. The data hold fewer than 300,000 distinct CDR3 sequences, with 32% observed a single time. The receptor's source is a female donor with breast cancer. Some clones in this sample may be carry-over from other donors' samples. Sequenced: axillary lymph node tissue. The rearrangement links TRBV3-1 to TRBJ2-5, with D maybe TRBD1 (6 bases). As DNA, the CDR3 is TGTGCCAGCAGCCCTTCTAGAGGGACAAGACGAACCCAGTACTTC. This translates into CASSPSRGTRRTQYF.